Each of the 26 T cell receptor beta chains below was sequenced from the same sample in a study of blood T cell repertoires in COVID-19. Sequencing was performed with immunoSEQ multiplex PCR; in TCRdb, only in-frame clones are kept and a portion is missing. Among 200,000 to 250,000 clones, 65% to 90% were seen once, and the ten largest hold 2.4%. Sequencing was performed on peripheral blood. The source of these receptors is a woman in her seventies with COVID-19, enrolled during active disease.

This rearrangement joins TRBV19 to TRBJ1-1; tentative D call: TRBD1 (6 bases). CDR3 length equals 14 residues. Per the germline V gene, CDR1 is LNHDA and CDR2 is SQIVND (reference sequence). Trimming pared 8 bases from V and 5 bases from J, leaving 18 bases between. CDR3 sequence (DNA): TGTGCCAGTTCCATAAACAGGGAGGGTACTGAAGCTTTCTTT. Protein product: CASSINREGTEAFF.

The J gene is TRBJ2-5, the V gene TRBV3-1 (or the pseudogene TRBV3-2); TRBD2 agrees at 11 bases. The V and J ends lost 0 bases and 2 bases, in that order; junction bases with no gene match: 8. CDR3 size: 18 residues. Germline-derived CDR1 and CDR2 are LGHDT and YNNKEL (reference sequence). In nucleotides, the CDR3 is TGTGCCAGCAGCCAAGATTTAGCGGGGGGGTCCCTACAAGAGACCCAGTACTTC. Its translation: CASSQDLAGGSLQETQYF.

This clone has a single count. This rearrangement joins TRBV6-1 to TRBJ1-4; 11 nucleotides line up with TRBD1. In germline, CDR1 is MNHNS, CDR2 SASEGT. This CDR3 contains 17 residues. Trimming took 2 bases from V and 8 from J; bases not matched to a gene: 10. Here the CDR3 DNA reads TGTGCCAGCAGTGAAAGGACAGGGGGCAACGGGTTCGAAAAACTGTTTTTT. Protein sequence: CASSERTGGNGFEKLFF.

The chain combines TRBV19 with TRBJ1-2; D may be TRBD1 (6 bases). CDR3 length: 15 amino acids. The germline gives CDR1 LNHDA, CDR2 SQIVND (reference sequence). V was pared by 3 bases and J by 5 bases, with 16 bases between. The CDR3 spells CASSIVGLGAYGYTF. As DNA, the CDR3 is TGTGCCAGTAGTATTGTAGGACTGGGGGCTTATGGCTACACCTTC.

The chain joins TRBV19 to TRBJ1-6, with D maybe TRBD1 (6 bases). This CDR3 has 21 amino acids. The V end was cut by 2 bases, the J end by 0 bases, with 23 bases between. Germline values: CDR1 LNHDA, CDR2 SQIVND (reference sequence). The CDR3 spells CASSIKNRDTFWSSYNSPLHF. DNA of the CDR3: TGTGCCAGTAGTATAAAAAACCGGGACACATTTTGGAGCTCCTATAATTCACCCCTCCACTTT.

The V gene is TRBV4-1, the J gene TRBJ2-3, with 8 bases aligning to TRBD1. J lost 6 bases, V lost 0 bases, and 11 bases had no gene match. Germline values: CDR1 MGHRA, CDR2 YSYEKL. This CDR3 is 17 amino acids long. CDR3 nucleotides: TGCGCCAGCAGCCAAGAAGGTGTGACAGGGGCTTGGGATACGCAGTATTTT. It codes for CASSQEGVTGAWDTQYF.

The chain couples TRBV27 to TRBJ1-2; D uncertain. Germline assignment: CDR1 MNHEY and CDR2 SMNVEV (reference sequence). CDR3 length: 13 residues. V lost 0 bases to trimming and J lost 7 bases, with 9 bases between them. Here the CDR3 reads CASSLSPGFGYTF. As DNA, the CDR3 is TGTGCCAGCAGTTTATCGCCGGGGTTTGGCTACACCTTC.

J is TRBJ1-1 and V is TRBV18; D is ambiguous. Trimming removed 3 bases at V and 7 bases at J, with 15 bases between. Germline values: CDR1 KGHSH, CDR2 LQKENI. The CDR3 runs 14 residues. CDR3 sequence: CASSPPDSYFEAFF. For the CDR3, the DNA is TGTGCCAGCTCACCCCCGGACTCATACTTTGAAGCTTTCTTT.

The chain links TRBV29-1 to TRBJ2-7, with D possibly being TRBD1 (7 bases). Germline assignment: CDR1 SQVTM and CDR2 ANQGSEA. Trimming cost V 2 bases and J 6 bases, with 14 bases left between them. This CDR3 contains 13 residues. The CDR3 coding sequence is TGCAGCGTTGAATTGGACAGGAGGGCCGAGCAGTACTTC. It encodes CSVELDRRAEQYF.

V gene TRBV3-1 (or the pseudogene TRBV3-2) combines with J gene TRBJ2-3, with a weak D call TRBD2 (7 bases). The CDR3 totals 17 residues. Germline CDR1 and CDR2: LGHDT and YNNKEL (reference sequence). Trimming cost V 0 bases and J 1 base, with 14 bases left between them. CDR3 nucleotide sequence: TGTGCCAGCAGCCAAGATTTTGGCGGGGGCGGCACAGATACGCAGTATTTT. Its protein is CASSQDFGGGGTDTQYF.

The chain is built from TRBV11-3 and TRBJ2-1; possibly TRBD2 for D (6 bases). CDR3 length: 16 amino acids. CDR1 is SGHNT and CDR2 is YENEEA in the germline V gene. Trimming cost V 3 bases and J 5 bases, with 17 bases left between them. CDR3 in DNA: TGTGCCAGCAGCTTGGCTACCGGGACTGCCAACAATGAGCAGTTCTTC. Residues: CASSLATGTANNEQFF.

The chain links TRBV19 to TRBJ2-1; 11 nucleotides align to TRBD2. V shed 5 bases and J 7 bases; nucleotides not matched to a gene: 7. CDR1 and CDR2 (germline): LNHDA, SQIVND (reference sequence). CDR3 length: 15 amino acids. CDR3 sequence reads: CASSGLAGGPNEQFF. CDR3 DNA: TGTGCCAGTAGTGGATTAGCGGGAGGGCCTAATGAGCAGTTCTTC.

This chain connects TRBV9 to TRBJ2-7, with 7 bases fitting TRBD1. This CDR3 is 13 amino acids long. CDR1 is SGDLS, CDR2 YYNGEE, per germline. The J segment lost 7 bases and the V segment lost 0 bases, leaving 4 bases of the junction unmatched. CDR3 region: CASSVEQGSEQYF. The CDR3 DNA sequence: TGTGCCAGCAGCGTAGAACAGGGGAGTGAGCAGTACTTC.

The chain employs TRBV11-2 and TRBJ2-7, with D unclear. V lost 3 bases and J 1 base, leaving 4 bases between the germline ends. Germline assignment: CDR1 SGHAT and CDR2 FQNNGV. The length of the CDR3 is 12 residues. The chain's CDR3 is CASSLTSYEQYF. CDR3 DNA: TGTGCCAGCAGCTTGACTTCCTACGAGCAGTACTTC.

The V and J genes are TRBV12-3 or TRBV12-4 and TRBJ1-2, with D tentatively TRBD1 (6 bases). The CDR3 is 12 amino acids. Trimming removed 5 bases at V and 8 bases at J, with 12 bases between. CDR3 protein: CASSPQGSGYTF. The CDR3 DNA reads as TGTGCCAGCAGTCCACAGGGAAGCGGCTACACCTTC.

The chain couples TRBV24-1 to TRBJ2-1; no clear D. The V end was cut by 0 bases, the J end by 1 base, with 9 bases between. The CDR3 extends over 16 amino acids. Germline V gives CDR1 KGHDR, CDR2 SFDVKD. In nucleotides, the CDR3 is TGTGCCACCAGTGATTTGCTGGCACCTTCCTACAATGAGCAGTTCTTC. This codes for CATSDLLAPSYNEQFF.

In its sample, this clone was seen once. This chain connects TRBV5-1 to TRBJ2-5, with D perhaps matching TRBD2 (6 bases). The CDR3 spans 15 residues. Trimming took 0 bases from V and 1 from J, leaving 10 bases between them. Germline-derived CDR1 and CDR2 are SGHRS and YFSETQ. The CDR3 region is CASSLGTIRQETQYF. DNA of the CDR3: TGCGCCAGCAGCTTGGGGACTATCCGCCAAGAGACCCAGTACTTC.

The rearrangement joins TRBV10-2 to TRBJ1-5, with D perhaps matching TRBD1 (6 bases). The length of the CDR3 is 14 residues. Trimming left V 6 bases short and J 3 bases short, with 12 bases between. Germline V gene data show CDR1 as WSHSY and CDR2 as SAAADI. CDR3 in amino acids: CASSDRIANQPQHF. As DNA, the CDR3 is TGCGCCAGCAGCGACAGGATCGCCAATCAGCCCCAGCATTTT.

This chain links TRBV7-2 with TRBJ1-6; D unresolved. V lost 5 bases, J lost 10 bases, and 9 bases lay in between. CDR3 length equals 12 residues. Germline CDR1 and CDR2: SGHTA and FQGNSA. This chain's CDR3 is CASSAAHSPLHF. DNA of the CDR3: TGTGCCAGCAGCGCGGCGCACTCACCCCTCCACTTT.

The J gene is TRBJ2-5, the V gene TRBV29-1; no clear D. The CDR3 totals 10 residues. V gave up 5 bases and J gave up 5 bases, with 6 bases separating them. Germline CDR1 reads SQVTM; CDR2 reads ANQGSEA. The CDR3: CSVSWETQYF. The DNA of the CDR3 is TGCAGCGTTAGCTGGGAGACCCAGTACTTC.

This sequence joins TRBV19 and TRBJ1-1; possible D gene TRBD1, 6 bases. V lost 2 bases and J 5 bases, leaving 9 bases between the germline ends. The CDR3 totals 13 residues. CDR1 is LNHDA, CDR2 SQIVND, per germline (reference sequence). DNA of the CDR3: TGTGCCAGTAGTATACAGGGGTGGACTGAAGCTTTCTTT. Residues: CASSIQGWTEAFF.

The CDR3 region is CASSPSGGAYGYTF. In DNA form, the CDR3 reads TGTGCCAGCAGCCCATCCGGGGGGGCCTATGGCTACACCTTC. The chain has TRBV9 and TRBJ1-2; TRBD1 might be the D (6 bases). There are 14 residues in the CDR3. V lost 4 bases and J 4 bases, leaving 14 bases between the germline ends. The germline V gene has CDR1 SGDLS and CDR2 YYNGEE.

The V call is TRBV24-1, the J call TRBJ1-2; maybe TRBD1 (5 bases). The CDR3 consists of 11 residues. From germline, CDR1 is KGHDR and CDR2 SFDVKD. With 9 bases removed from V and 4 bases from J, the gap between germline ends came to 8 bases. The CDR3 spells CATYTGYGYTF. The CDR3 DNA is TGTGCCACCTACACAGGCTATGGCTACACCTTC.

The rearrangement joins TRBV5-6 to TRBJ2-3, with D hard to call. V was shortened by 2 bases and J by 1 base, with 11 bases between the two germline ends. The CDR3 runs 15 residues. Germline V gene lookup returns CDR1 SGHDT and CDR2 YYEEEE. DNA of the CDR3: TGTGCCAGCAGCTTCCGGAGCTGGCGCACAGATACGCAGTATTTT. Amino acids: CASSFRSWRTDTQYF.

The genes are TRBV5-6 and TRBJ2-1; TRBD2 matches at 10 bases. The V segment lost 6 bases and the J segment 6 bases; nucleotides outside the gene matches: 9. The CDR3 is made up of 15 amino acids. The V gene's germline CDR1 is SGHDT and CDR2 YYEEEE. This CDR3 reads CASNRRGLAVNEQFF. The CDR3, as DNA: TGTGCCAGCAACCGTCGTGGACTAGCGGTCAATGAGCAGTTCTTC.

V is TRBV11-2 and J is TRBJ1-6, with D maybe TRBD1 (6 bases). Germline V gene data show CDR1 as SGHAT and CDR2 as FQNNGV. Trimming cost V 5 bases and J 9 bases, with 11 bases left between them. This CDR3 contains 13 residues. In nucleotides, the CDR3 is TGTGCCAGCAGCGTAACGACAGGTTCACCCCTCCACTTT. Encoded protein: CASSVTTGSPLHF.